This TCR beta chain was identified during a study of blood T cells in healthy people across ages. Comment on this clonotype: Its specificity is not known.

A second roughly 7 to 12 cycle PCR used barcoded and J-beta primers. TCRdb reprocessed the 5' RACE reads via MiXCR and lists one record per CDR3 protein. Of about 670,000 distinct CDR3 sequences in the sample, under 65% were seen once. No fewer than 5 micrograms of total RNA were isolated from every sample. Findings and caveats of the study: A strong correlation was found between TCR beta diversity and the percentage of naive T cells. Investigators viewed diversity estimates from one million T cells as underestimates, the study reported.

In germline, CDR1 is MNHNS, CDR2 SASEGT. The CDR3 contains 12 residues. V gave up 6 bases and J gave up 6 bases, with 10 bases separating them. Specimen: blood. This receptor was identified in a woman older than 75 in good health. This chain connects TRBV6-1 to TRBJ2-3; D may be TRBD1 or TRBD2 (6 bases each). The CDR3 loop is CASRGGVDTQYF. For the CDR3, the DNA is TGTGCCAGCAGGGGGGGCGTGGATACGCAGTATTTT.